Below, one T cell receptor (beta chain) is given with its context. This specimen belongs to a study of blood T cell repertoires in COVID-19. Background on the study: Material from acute and convalescent COVID-19 was sourced from the United States, Italy and Spain.

Clinical history as reported by participants underpinned cohort assignment. Donors in Cohort 3 counted as recovered after two negative PCRs, clearance, or symptom resolution. The V gene lost 5 bases and the J gene lost 8 bases, with 19 bases spanning the gap. The CDR3 has 14 amino acids. The germline V gene encodes CDR1 SGHDT and CDR2 YYEEEE. Original methodology: Estimation of nucleated cell counts relied on the amplification of reference gene primers. The data were produced by immunoSEQ multiplex PCR, yet TCRdb's version contains in-frame clones alone and is incomplete. The V and J calls and clone size were taken over from that table, and D and trimming were inferred from the DNA. Counted here are about 140,000 clones, 60% to 80% occurring once; the ten biggest clones make up roughly 2.9%.

The sequence derives from a woman aged 50 to 60 who had recovered from COVID-19. The chain carries TRBV5-6 and TRBJ1-2; possible D gene TRBD1, 5 bases. The source material was PBMCs or T cells enriched from blood (not recorded which). The CDR3 DNA follows: TGTGCCAGCAGTTATGGACATCCCCCCGGGGGCTACACCTTC. Protein sequence: CASSYGHPPGGYTF.